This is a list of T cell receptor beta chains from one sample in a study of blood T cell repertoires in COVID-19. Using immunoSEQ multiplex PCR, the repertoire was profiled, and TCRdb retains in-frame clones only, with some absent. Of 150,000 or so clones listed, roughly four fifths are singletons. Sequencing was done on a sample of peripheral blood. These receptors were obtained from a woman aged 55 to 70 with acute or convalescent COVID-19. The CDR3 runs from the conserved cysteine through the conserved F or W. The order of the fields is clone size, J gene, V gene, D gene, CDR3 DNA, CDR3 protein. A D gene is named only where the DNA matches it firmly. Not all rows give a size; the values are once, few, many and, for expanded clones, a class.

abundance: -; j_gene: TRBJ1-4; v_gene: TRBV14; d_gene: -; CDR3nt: TGTGCCAGCAGCCCAGGTGAAAAACTGTTTTTT; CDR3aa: CASSPGEKLFF
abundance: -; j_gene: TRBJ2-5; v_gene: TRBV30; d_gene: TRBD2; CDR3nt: TGTGCCTGGAGTGCCGGGAGTAGCGGGATAAAAGAGACCCAGTACTTC; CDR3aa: CAWSAGSSGIKETQYF
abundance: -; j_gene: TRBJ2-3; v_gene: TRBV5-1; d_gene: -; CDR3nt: TGCGCCAGCAGCTTGGGCGCTAGCACAGATACGCAGTATTTT; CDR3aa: CASSLGASTDTQYF
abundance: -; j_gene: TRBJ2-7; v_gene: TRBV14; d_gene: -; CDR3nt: TGTGCCAGCAGCCAAGACTTCTACGAGCAGTACTTC; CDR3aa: CASSQDFYEQYF
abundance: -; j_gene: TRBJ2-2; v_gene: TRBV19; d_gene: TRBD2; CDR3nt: TGTGCCAGTAGTATAGATAGCGGGGGGACCTACACCGGGGAGCTGTTTTTT; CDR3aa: CASSIDSGGTYTGELFF
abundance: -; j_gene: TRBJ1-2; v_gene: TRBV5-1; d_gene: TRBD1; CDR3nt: TGCGCCAGCAGCCCCGACAGGGATTCTAACTATGGCTACACCTTC; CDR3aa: CASSPDRDSNYGYTF
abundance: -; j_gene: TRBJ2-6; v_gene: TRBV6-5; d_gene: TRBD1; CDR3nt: TGTGCCTTGGACAGGGCGATCTCTGGGGCCAACGTCCTGACTTTC; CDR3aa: CALDRAISGANVLTF
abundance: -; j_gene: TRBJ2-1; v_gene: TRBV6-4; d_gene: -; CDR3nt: TGTGCCAGCAGTGGCGACAGAACGAGCAATGAGCAGTTCTTC; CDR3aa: CASSGDRTSNEQFF
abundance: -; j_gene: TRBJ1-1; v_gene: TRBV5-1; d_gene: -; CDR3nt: TGCGCCAGCAGCTTGTATTCAGGGTCGGAGAACACTGAAGCTTTCTTT; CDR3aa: CASSLYSGSENTEAFF
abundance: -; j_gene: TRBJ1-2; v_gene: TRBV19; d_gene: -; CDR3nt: TGTGCCAGTAGCCCGGGGGGCTCGTACTATGGCTACACCTTC; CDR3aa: CASSPGGSYYGYTF
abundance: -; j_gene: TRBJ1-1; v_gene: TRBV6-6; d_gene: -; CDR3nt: TGTGCCAGCAGTTACGGGCAGGCTGAAGCTTTCTTT; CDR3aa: CASSYGQAEAFF
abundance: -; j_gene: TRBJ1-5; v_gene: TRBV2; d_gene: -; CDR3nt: TGTGCCAGCACGAGGGAGTATAGCAATCAGCCCCAGCATTTT; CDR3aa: CASTREYSNQPQHF
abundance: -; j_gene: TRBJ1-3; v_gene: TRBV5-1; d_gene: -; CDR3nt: TGCGCCAGCAGCTTGGTAGCCGACTCTGGAAACACCATATATTTT; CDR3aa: CASSLVADSGNTIYF
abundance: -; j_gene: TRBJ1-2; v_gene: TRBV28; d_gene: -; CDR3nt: TGTGTTACTGGTAGTGGCTATGGCTACACCTTC; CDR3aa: CVTGSGYGYTF
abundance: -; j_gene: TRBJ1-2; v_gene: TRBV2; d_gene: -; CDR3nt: TGTGCCAGCACCTCTAGGGGCAGGGGCACTTATGGCTACACCTTC; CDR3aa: CASTSRGRGTYGYTF
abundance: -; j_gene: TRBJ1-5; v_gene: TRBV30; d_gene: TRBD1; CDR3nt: TGTGCCTGGAGGGGACAGGCCGGCCAGCCCCAGCATTTT; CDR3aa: CAWRGQAGQPQHF
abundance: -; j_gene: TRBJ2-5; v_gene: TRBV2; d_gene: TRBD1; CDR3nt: TGTGCCAGTCGGGACAGGGGTGAGACCCAGTACTTC; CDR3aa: CASRDRGETQYF
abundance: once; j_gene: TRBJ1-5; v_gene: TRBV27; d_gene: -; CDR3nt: TGTGCCAGCAGTTTATCCTCTTATAGCAATCAGCCCCAGCATTTT; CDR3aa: CASSLSSYSNQPQHF
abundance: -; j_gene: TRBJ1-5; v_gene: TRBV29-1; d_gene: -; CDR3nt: TGCAGCGCGGAGGAGGGTCTCAATCAGCCCCAGCATTTT; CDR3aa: CSAEEGLNQPQHF
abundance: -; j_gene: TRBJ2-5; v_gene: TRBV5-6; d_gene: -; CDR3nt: TGTGCCAGCAGCCGTCGGGAGCTCAAAGAGACCCAGTACTTC; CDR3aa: CASSRRELKETQYF
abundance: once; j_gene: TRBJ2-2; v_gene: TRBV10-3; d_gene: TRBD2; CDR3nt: TGTGCCATCAGTTGGACTAGCGATAACACCGGGGAGCTGTTTTTT; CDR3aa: CAISWTSDNTGELFF
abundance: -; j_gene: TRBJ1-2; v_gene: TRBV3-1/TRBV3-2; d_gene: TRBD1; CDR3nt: TGTGCCAGCAGCCAACCGGGGACAGGGGGCTTTCCTACCTTC; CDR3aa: CASSQPGTGGFPTF
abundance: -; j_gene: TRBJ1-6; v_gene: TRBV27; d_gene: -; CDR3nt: TGTGCCAGCAGTTTAAGACCACGGAGCTCCTATAATTCACCCCTCCACTTT; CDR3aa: CASSLRPRSSYNSPLHF
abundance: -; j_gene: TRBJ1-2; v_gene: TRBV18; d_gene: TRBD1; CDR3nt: TGTGCCAGCTCCGGGAAGGGGACAGATTATGGCTACACCTTC; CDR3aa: CASSGKGTDYGYTF
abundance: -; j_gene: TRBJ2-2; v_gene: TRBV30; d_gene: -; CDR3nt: TGTGCCTGGAGTGTACTCCGGGGAACCGGGGAGCTGTTTTTT; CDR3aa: CAWSVLRGTGELFF
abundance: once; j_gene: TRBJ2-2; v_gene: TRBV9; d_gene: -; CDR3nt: TGTGCCAGCAGCCCTCGTGTCGGCCAGGGCGGGGAGCTGTTTTTT; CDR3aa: CASSPRVGQGGELFF
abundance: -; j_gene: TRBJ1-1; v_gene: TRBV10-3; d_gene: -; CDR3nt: TGTGCCATCAGTGGGGCTGGGGAGGCCACTGAAGCTTTCTTT; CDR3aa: CAISGAGEATEAFF
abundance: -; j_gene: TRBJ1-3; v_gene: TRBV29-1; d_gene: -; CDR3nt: TGCAGCGTAGCGGACCCTCAGGCAGGAAACACCATATATTTT; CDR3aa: CSVADPQAGNTIYF
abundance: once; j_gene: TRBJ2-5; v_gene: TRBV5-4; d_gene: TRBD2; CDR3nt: TGTGCCAGCAGCTTGGGGGGGGGACTAGTGGGCCAAGAGACCCAGTACTTC; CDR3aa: CASSLGGGLVGQETQYF
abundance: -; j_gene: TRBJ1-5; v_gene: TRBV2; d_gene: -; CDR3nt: TGTGCCAGTTGTAGGGAGGGGAGGGGCAATCAGCCCCAGCATTTT; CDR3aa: CASCREGRGNQPQHF
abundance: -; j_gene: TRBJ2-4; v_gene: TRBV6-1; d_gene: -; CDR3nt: TGTGCCAGCAGTGAAAGGGGCCCCCTAAAAAACATTCAGTACTTC; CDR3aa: CASSERGPLKNIQYF
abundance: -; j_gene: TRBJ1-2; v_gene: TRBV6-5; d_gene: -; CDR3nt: TGTGCCAGCACTTCCACTTATACAGGGCCCTATGGCTACACCTTC; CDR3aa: CASTSTYTGPYGYTF
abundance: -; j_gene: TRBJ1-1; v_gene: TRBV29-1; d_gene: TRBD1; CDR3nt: TGCAGCGCCGGGACAGGGTGGGACACTGAAGCTTTCTTT; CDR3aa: CSAGTGWDTEAFF
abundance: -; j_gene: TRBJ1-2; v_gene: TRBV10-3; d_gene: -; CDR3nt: TGTGCCATCAGTGGTTCGACAGGTGGTTATGGCTACACCTTC; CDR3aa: CAISGSTGGYGYTF
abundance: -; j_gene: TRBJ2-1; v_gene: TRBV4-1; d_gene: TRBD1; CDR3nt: TGCGCCAGCAGCCAAGGATACAGGGGAAATGAGCAGTTCTTC; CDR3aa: CASSQGYRGNEQFF
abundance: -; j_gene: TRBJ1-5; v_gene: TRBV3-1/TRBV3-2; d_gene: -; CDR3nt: TGTGCCAGCAGCCAAAGAGAGGATCAGCCCCAGCATTTT; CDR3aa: CASSQREDQPQHF
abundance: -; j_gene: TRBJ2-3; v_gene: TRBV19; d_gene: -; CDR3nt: TGTGCCAGTAGTACGCGTAGCGCTAGCACAGATACGCAGTATTTT; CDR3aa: CASSTRSASTDTQYF
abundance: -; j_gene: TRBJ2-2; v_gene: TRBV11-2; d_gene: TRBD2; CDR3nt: TGTGCCAGCAGCTTAGGACTAGCCAGCACCGGGGAGCTGTTTTTT; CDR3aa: CASSLGLASTGELFF
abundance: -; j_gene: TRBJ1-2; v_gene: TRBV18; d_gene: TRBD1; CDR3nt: TGTGCCAGCTCATCACAGGACAGGGCCTATGGCTACACCTTC; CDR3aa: CASSSQDRAYGYTF
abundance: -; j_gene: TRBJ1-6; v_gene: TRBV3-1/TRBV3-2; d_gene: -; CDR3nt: TGTGCCAGCAGCCAATTCAGGACAGATAATTCACCCCTCCACTTT; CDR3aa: CASSQFRTDNSPLHF
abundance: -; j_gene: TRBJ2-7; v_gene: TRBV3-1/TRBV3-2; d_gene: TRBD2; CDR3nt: TGTGCCAGCAGCCCCCGCCGGGGGGGACCTTACGAGCAGTACTTC; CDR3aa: CASSPRRGGPYEQYF
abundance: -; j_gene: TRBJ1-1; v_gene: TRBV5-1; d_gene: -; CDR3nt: TGCGCCAGCAGCTTGGTGGAGTACCCAAAAGCTTTCTTT; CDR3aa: CASSLVEYPKAFF
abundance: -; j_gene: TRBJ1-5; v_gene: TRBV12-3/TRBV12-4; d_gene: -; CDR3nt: TGTGCCAGCAGTTTGGGCCGAGCTAACCAGCATTTT; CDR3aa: CASSLGRANQHF
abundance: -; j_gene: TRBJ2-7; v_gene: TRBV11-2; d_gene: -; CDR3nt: TGTGCCAGCAGCTTAAGAACCGGACAGAGCGACGAGCAGTACTTC; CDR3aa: CASSLRTGQSDEQYF
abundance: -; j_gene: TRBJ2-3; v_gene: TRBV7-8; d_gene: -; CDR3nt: TGTGCCAGCAGCGCGACTAGACCAGATACGCAGTATTTT; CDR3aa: CASSATRPDTQYF
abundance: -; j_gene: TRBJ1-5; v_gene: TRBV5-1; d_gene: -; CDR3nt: TGCGCCAGCAGCTCCGAGTTGAATCAGCCCCAGCATTTT; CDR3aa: CASSSELNQPQHF